Listed below are T cell receptor beta chains from one sample, sequenced in a study of T cells in Graves' hyperthyroidism and ophthalmopathy. Via MiXCR, TCRdb re-called the multiplex PCR reads, giving one row per CDR3 protein. The sample shows about 290,000 distinct CDR3 sequences, roughly 13% of them seen only once. Sequencing was carried out using blood. These receptors all stem from a woman aged 40 to 50 with Graves' hyperthyroidism. CDR3s include the opening cysteine and the closing phenylalanine or tryptophan. The order of the fields is D gene, V gene, J gene, clone size, CDR3 protein, CDR3 DNA. A D gene is named only where the DNA matches it firmly. Clone size appears in some rows only: once, few, many, or a class for an expanded clone.

d_call: .; v_call: TRBV2; j_call: TRBJ2-3; clone_size: many; cdr3_aa: CASSEETVGADTQYF; cdr3_nt: TGTGCCAGCAGTGAAGAGACCGTGGGGGCAGATACGCAGTATTTT
d_call: .; v_call: TRBV4-1; j_call: TRBJ2-7; clone_size: many; cdr3_aa: CASSQEETGWYEQYF; cdr3_nt: TGCGCCAGCAGCCAAGAGGAAACAGGGTGGTACGAGCAGTACTTC
d_call: .; v_call: TRBV2; j_call: TRBJ2-2; clone_size: many; cdr3_aa: CASSERGRELFF; cdr3_nt: TGTGCCAGCAGTGAAAGGGGCAGGGAGCTGTTTTTT
d_call: .; v_call: TRBV20-1; j_call: TRBJ1-5; clone_size: many; cdr3_aa: CSARGGYSNQPQHF; cdr3_nt: TGCAGTGCTAGGGGAGGCTATAGCAATCAGCCCCAGCATTTT
d_call: TRBD2; v_call: TRBV12-3/TRBV12-4; j_call: TRBJ2-2; clone_size: few; cdr3_aa: CASSSQLAGVTGELFF; cdr3_nt: TGTGCCAGCAGTTCCCAACTTGCGGGAGTTACCGGGGAGCTGTTTTTT
d_call: TRBD2; v_call: TRBV18; j_call: TRBJ2-3; clone_size: once; cdr3_aa: CASSPGASGVDTDTQYF; cdr3_nt: TGTGCCAGCTCACCTGGGGCTAGCGGAGTGGACACAGATACGCAGTATTTT
d_call: .; v_call: TRBV19; j_call: TRBJ1-2; clone_size: .; cdr3_aa: CASTPAGRHYGYTF; cdr3_nt: TGTGCCAGTACCCCAGCGGGGCGACACTATGGCTACACCTTC
d_call: .; v_call: TRBV28; j_call: TRBJ1-5; clone_size: many; cdr3_aa: CASIPMDTSNQPQHF; cdr3_nt: TGTGCCAGCATCCCCATGGACACCAGCAATCAGCCCCAGCATTTT
d_call: TRBD2; v_call: TRBV27; j_call: TRBJ2-1; clone_size: many; cdr3_aa: CASSWGGAGVGSEQFF; cdr3_nt: TGTGCCAGCAGTTGGGGGGGAGCGGGAGTAGGTAGTGAGCAGTTCTTC
d_call: .; v_call: TRBV12-3/TRBV12-4; j_call: TRBJ1-6; clone_size: many; cdr3_aa: CASSPDLSPLHF; cdr3_nt: TGTGCCAGCAGTCCGGATCTATCACCCCTCCACTTT
d_call: .; v_call: TRBV7-3; j_call: TRBJ2-7; clone_size: many; cdr3_aa: CASSLWGGDSNEQYF; cdr3_nt: TGTGCCAGCAGCCTTTGGGGGGGCGACAGCAACGAGCAGTACTTC
d_call: .; v_call: TRBV2; j_call: TRBJ2-7; clone_size: .; cdr3_aa: CASRERYEQYF; cdr3_nt: TGTGCCAGCAGGGAGAGGTACGAGCAGTACTTC
d_call: .; v_call: TRBV6-1; j_call: TRBJ1-1; clone_size: many; cdr3_aa: CASSDEGLRGRTEAFF; cdr3_nt: TGTGCCAGCAGTGATGAGGGCCTCCGGGGGCGGACTGAAGCTTTCTTT
d_call: .; v_call: TRBV4-2; j_call: TRBJ2-7; clone_size: few; cdr3_aa: CASSQAIGAGPYEQYF; cdr3_nt: TGTGCCAGCAGCCAGGCCATCGGAGCGGGCCCCTACGAGCAGTACTTC
d_call: .; v_call: TRBV5-6; j_call: TRBJ2-2; clone_size: many; cdr3_aa: CASSFPRANTGELFF; cdr3_nt: TGTGCCAGCAGCTTTCCGAGGGCAAACACCGGGGAGCTGTTTTTT
d_call: TRBD2; v_call: TRBV28; j_call: TRBJ2-3; clone_size: many; cdr3_aa: CASSPSGREGRQYF; cdr3_nt: TGTGCCAGCAGTCCTAGCGGGAGGGAAGGGAGGCAGTATTTT
d_call: .; v_call: TRBV6-5; j_call: TRBJ2-2; clone_size: .; cdr3_aa: CASSYPLGALFF; cdr3_nt: TGTGCCAGCAGTTACCCCTTGGGGGCGCTGTTTTTT
d_call: .; v_call: TRBV6-1; j_call: TRBJ1-1; clone_size: many; cdr3_aa: CASSNRGSNTEAFF; cdr3_nt: TGTGCCAGCAGTAACCGGGGCTCGAACACTGAAGCTTTCTTT
d_call: .; v_call: TRBV20-1; j_call: TRBJ2-3; clone_size: .; cdr3_aa: CSARDRLRAIDTQYF; cdr3_nt: TGCAGTGCTAGGGATCGCCTCCGGGCCATAGATACGCAGTATTTT
d_call: TRBD2; v_call: TRBV27; j_call: TRBJ2-3; clone_size: many; cdr3_aa: CASSSGTTRGGDTQYF; cdr3_nt: TGTGCCAGCAGTTCCGGGACTACCCGGGGAGGAGATACGCAGTATTTT
d_call: .; v_call: TRBV2; j_call: TRBJ1-1; clone_size: many; cdr3_aa: CASSLGAPDEAFF; cdr3_nt: TGTGCCAGCAGTTTGGGGGCACCGGACGAAGCTTTCTTT
d_call: .; v_call: TRBV20-1; j_call: TRBJ1-2; clone_size: many; cdr3_aa: CSAGDRTYGYTF; cdr3_nt: TGCAGTGCCGGTGACAGAACCTATGGCTACACCTTC
d_call: .; v_call: TRBV25-1; j_call: TRBJ1-2; clone_size: .; cdr3_aa: CASRGGGTSYGYTF; cdr3_nt: TGTGCCAGCAGGGGGGGCGGAACCTCCTATGGCTACACCTTC
d_call: .; v_call: TRBV6-1; j_call: TRBJ2-1; clone_size: few; cdr3_aa: CASSELRSQQFF; cdr3_nt: TGTGCCAGCAGTGAACTACGATCCCAGCAGTTCTTC
d_call: .; v_call: TRBV20-1; j_call: TRBJ1-6; clone_size: many; cdr3_aa: CSAYQAAGFNSPLHF; cdr3_nt: TGCAGTGCTTACCAGGCGGCCGGTTTCAATTCACCCCTCCACTTT
d_call: .; v_call: TRBV6-1; j_call: TRBJ2-2; clone_size: many; cdr3_aa: CASHQGMDTGELFF; cdr3_nt: TGTGCCAGCCACCAGGGAATGGACACCGGGGAGCTGTTTTTT
d_call: TRBD2; v_call: TRBV11-3; j_call: TRBJ2-1; clone_size: many; cdr3_aa: CASSFGLAGYNEQFF; cdr3_nt: TGTGCCAGCAGCTTCGGACTAGCGGGATACAATGAGCAGTTCTTC
d_call: TRBD1; v_call: TRBV12-3/TRBV12-4; j_call: TRBJ2-3; clone_size: many; cdr3_aa: CASHGWDSTTDTQYF; cdr3_nt: TGTGCCAGCCACGGGTGGGACAGCACCACAGATACGCAGTATTTT
d_call: .; v_call: TRBV11-2; j_call: TRBJ2-1; clone_size: many; cdr3_aa: CASSSRDQMYNEQFF; cdr3_nt: TGTGCCAGCAGCTCCCGGGACCAGATGTACAATGAGCAGTTCTTC
d_call: TRBD2; v_call: TRBV2; j_call: TRBJ2-5; clone_size: .; cdr3_aa: CASSHGLAAGSETQYF; cdr3_nt: TGTGCCAGCAGTCACGGACTAGCAGCCGGATCGGAGACCCAGTACTTC
d_call: TRBD2; v_call: TRBV20-1; j_call: TRBJ2-1; clone_size: many; cdr3_aa: CSARDPRTSGQGPVNEQFF; cdr3_nt: TGCAGTGCTAGAGATCCGCGGACTAGCGGTCAAGGGCCCGTCAATGAGCAGTTCTTC
d_call: .; v_call: TRBV10-3; j_call: TRBJ2-5; clone_size: few; cdr3_aa: CAISVSGEETQYF; cdr3_nt: TGTGCCATCAGTGTTAGCGGAGAAGAGACCCAGTACTTC
d_call: TRBD2; v_call: TRBV7-9; j_call: TRBJ2-1; clone_size: once; cdr3_aa: CASSSAPGLAYNEQFF; cdr3_nt: TGTGCCAGCAGCTCTGCACCGGGACTAGCGTACAATGAGCAGTTCTTC
d_call: TRBD2; v_call: TRBV12-3/TRBV12-4; j_call: TRBJ2-2; clone_size: many; cdr3_aa: CASSSAGGWPGELFF; cdr3_nt: TGTGCCAGCAGTTCAGCGGGAGGGTGGCCCGGGGAGCTGTTTTTT
d_call: TRBD2; v_call: TRBV28; j_call: TRBJ2-1; clone_size: many; cdr3_aa: CASSTKLAGGPTNEQFF; cdr3_nt: TGTGCCAGCAGTACAAAACTAGCGGGAGGGCCGACCAATGAGCAGTTCTTC
d_call: .; v_call: TRBV7-9; j_call: TRBJ2-3; clone_size: few; cdr3_aa: CASSLWVVLTDTQYF; cdr3_nt: TGTGCCAGCAGCTTATGGGTAGTGCTCACAGATACGCAGTATTTT
d_call: .; v_call: TRBV11-2; j_call: TRBJ1-5; clone_size: many; cdr3_aa: CASSLDRNQPQHF; cdr3_nt: TGTGCCAGCAGCTTAGACCGAAATCAGCCCCAGCATTTT
d_call: TRBD2; v_call: TRBV7-2; j_call: TRBJ2-7; clone_size: .; cdr3_aa: CASSLDGRAYDEQYF; cdr3_nt: TGTGCCAGCAGCTTAGACGGGAGGGCCTATGATGAGCAGTACTTC
d_call: .; v_call: TRBV29-1; j_call: TRBJ1-1; clone_size: many; cdr3_aa: CSAEGTEAFF; cdr3_nt: TGCAGCGCTGAGGGCACTGAAGCTTTCTTT
d_call: TRBD1; v_call: TRBV20-1; j_call: TRBJ2-5; clone_size: many; cdr3_aa: CSAPRGQETQYF; cdr3_nt: TGCAGTGCTCCCAGGGGGCAAGAGACCCAGTACTTC
d_call: TRBD2; v_call: TRBV20-1; j_call: TRBJ2-1; clone_size: many; cdr3_aa: CSALPEGRVSTGEQFF; cdr3_nt: TGCAGTGCACTCCCGGAGGGGAGGGTTTCTACCGGTGAGCAGTTCTTC
d_call: TRBD2; v_call: TRBV7-9; j_call: TRBJ2-5; clone_size: many; cdr3_aa: CASSFGGIQETQYF; cdr3_nt: TGTGCCAGCAGCTTCGGGGGGATTCAAGAGACCCAGTACTTC
d_call: .; v_call: TRBV10-1; j_call: TRBJ2-3; clone_size: .; cdr3_aa: CASSEERAGTDTQYF; cdr3_nt: TGCGCCAGCAGTGAAGAGAGGGCCGGCACAGATACGCAGTATTTT
d_call: .; v_call: TRBV6-1; j_call: TRBJ1-6; clone_size: many; cdr3_aa: CASSYSGPEHSPLHF; cdr3_nt: TGTGCCAGCAGTTATAGCGGGCCAGAACATTCACCCCTCCACTTT
d_call: .; v_call: TRBV27; j_call: TRBJ2-3; clone_size: .; cdr3_aa: CASTRGGYGTDTQYF; cdr3_nt: TGTGCCAGCACCCGTGGAGGGTACGGCACAGATACGCAGTATTTT
d_call: TRBD1; v_call: TRBV29-1; j_call: TRBJ1-2; clone_size: many; cdr3_aa: CSAAVGQNYGYTF; cdr3_nt: TGCAGCGCCGCCGTGGGACAGAACTATGGCTACACCTTC
d_call: .; v_call: TRBV6-1; j_call: TRBJ1-6; clone_size: few; cdr3_aa: CASSEARGGTHSPLHF; cdr3_nt: TGTGCCAGCAGTGAAGCCCGAGGGGGTACGCATTCACCCCTCCACTTT
d_call: TRBD1; v_call: TRBV5-1; j_call: TRBJ1-6; clone_size: many; cdr3_aa: CASSLTGGSSLHF; cdr3_nt: TGCGCCAGCAGCTTGACAGGGGGCTCGTCCCTCCACTTT